These 3 T cell receptor beta chains share one sample of origin, sequenced in a study of Ad26.COV2.S vaccination and SARS-CoV-2 variants. Some clones are missing from TCRdb's copy, which holds only in-frame ones; the method was immunoSEQ multiplex PCR. Of roughly 250,000 clones in the sample, 87% were seen once. Regarding treatment: approximately 18 received Ad26.COV2.S at low or high dose, single or two shots; a few received placebo; per-sample allocation not given. Samples were taken on day 63 after the first vaccine or placebo injection. Source: peripheral blood, taken in a trial of Ad26.COV2.S vaccine versus placebo. Source of these receptors: a person between 18 and 60 years old who received the Ad26.COV2.S COVID-19 vaccine or a placebo.

The V and J genes are TRBV4-2 and TRBJ2-1; TRBD1 matches at 9 bases. With V trimmed by 3 bases and J by 2 bases, 2 bases remained unmatched. Germline V gene lookup returns CDR1 LGHNA and CDR2 YNFKEQ. The CDR3 totals 15 residues. The CDR3: CASSQDRGPYNEQFF. Here the CDR3 DNA reads TGTGCCAGCAGCCAGGACAGGGGACCCTACAATGAGCAGTTCTTC.

This clone was found a few times. The V and J genes are TRBV27 and TRBJ2-1, with TRBD2 as a possible D gene (6 bases). The CDR3 runs 14 residues. V lost 5 bases and J 4 bases, leaving 12 bases between the germline ends. The V gene's germline CDR1 is MNHEY and CDR2 SMNVEV (reference sequence). The CDR3 DNA reads as TGTGCCAGCAGTCGGGCCGGAGGGTACAATGAGCAGTTCTTC. Its translation: CASSRAGGYNEQFF.

The chain links TRBV30 to TRBJ2-7; the D gene is possibly TRBD1 (6 bases). V lost 1 base to trimming and J lost 3 bases, with 10 bases between them. This CDR3 has 13 amino acids. CDR1 is GTSNPN and CDR2 is SVGIG in the germline V gene (reference sequence). CDR3 sequence: CAWSGKQGYEQYV. CDR3 coding DNA: TGTGCCTGGAGTGGCAAACAGGGCTACGAGCAGTACGTC.